Included here is one TCR beta chain sequence, with context. Antigen unknown. The sample comes from a study of cytomegalovirus exposure and HLA in healthy donors. Findings and limits, study-wide: Upon later analysis, HLA-associated TCR beta chains proved more clonally expanded than other, equally common chains. Apart from CMV serostatus, no immune exposure information was available.

CDR1 and CDR2 from the germline V gene are LNHDA and SQIVND (reference sequence). This CDR3 is 14 amino acids long. Germline trimming cut 3 bases from V and 5 bases from J; bases unmatched to any gene: 3. The PCR contained 60 Vbeta and 13 Jbeta primers. Clones were read by immunoSEQ multiplex PCR, and TCRdb kept only the in-frame ones, dropping some. Of about 130,000 clones in the sample, roughly 80% were seen once. The donors (healthy individuals) were bone marrow donors. This chain connects TRBV19 to TRBJ2-5; 10 bases agree with TRBD1. The sequencing input was PBMCs. The clonotype was recovered from a man aged 18 to 29 in good health and CMV-seropositive. The CDR3 is CASSMTGGDETQYF. The CDR3 coding sequence is TGTGCCAGTAGTATGACAGGGGGCGACGAGACCCAGTACTTC.